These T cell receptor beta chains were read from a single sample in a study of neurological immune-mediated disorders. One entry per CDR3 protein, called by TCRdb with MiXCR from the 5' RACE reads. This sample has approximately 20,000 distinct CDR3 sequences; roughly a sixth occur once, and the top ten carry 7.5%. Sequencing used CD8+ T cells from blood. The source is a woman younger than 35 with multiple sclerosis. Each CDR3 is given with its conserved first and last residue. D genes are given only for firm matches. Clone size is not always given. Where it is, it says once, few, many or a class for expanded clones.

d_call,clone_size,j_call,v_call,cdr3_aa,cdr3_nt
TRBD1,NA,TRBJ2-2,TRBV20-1,CSVQGSPGELFF,TGCAGTGTACAGGGGAGTCCCGGGGAGCTGTTTTTT
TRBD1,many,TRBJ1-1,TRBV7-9,CASSPRTGRYTEAFF,TGTGCCAGCAGCCCTCGGACAGGGAGGTACACTGAAGCTTTCTTT
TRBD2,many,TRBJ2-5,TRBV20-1,CSARGVGRARETQYF,TGCAGTGCTAGAGGTGTAGGGAGGGCTCGGGAGACCCAGTACTTC
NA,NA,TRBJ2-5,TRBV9,CASSVGGQETQYF,TGTGCCAGCAGCGTCGGGGGCCAAGAGACCCAGTACTTC
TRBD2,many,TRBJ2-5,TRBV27,CASSHQLAAPLETQYF,TGTGCCAGCAGTCACCAACTAGCGGCACCTCTGGAGACCCAGTACTTC
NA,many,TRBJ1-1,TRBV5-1,CASSLEQPLSSEAFF,TGCGCCAGCAGCTTGGAACAGCCTCTAAGTTCTGAAGCTTTCTTT
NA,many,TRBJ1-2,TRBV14,CASSSTGNYGYTF,TGTGCCAGCAGCTCAACCGGGAACTATGGCTACACCTTC
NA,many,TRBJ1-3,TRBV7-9,CASKPEWVGNTIYF,TGTGCCAGCAAGCCCGAATGGGTTGGAAACACCATATATTTT
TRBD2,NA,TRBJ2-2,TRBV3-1,CASSQLAGGDTGELFF,TGTGCCAGCAGCCAGCTAGCGGGAGGTGACACCGGGGAGCTGTTTTTT
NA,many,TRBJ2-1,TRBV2,CARDGSSYNEQFF,TGTGCCAGGGACGGGAGCTCCTACAATGAGCAGTTCTTC
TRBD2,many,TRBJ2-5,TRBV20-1,CSACTSSGRGQETQYF,TGCAGTGCTTGTACCTCTAGCGGGAGGGGACAAGAGACCCAGTACTTC
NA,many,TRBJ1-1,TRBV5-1,CASSLGVNTEAFF,TGCGCCAGCAGCTTAGGGGTGAACACTGAAGCTTTCTTT
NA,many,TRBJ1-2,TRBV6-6,CASTDNYGYTF,TGTGCCAGCACGGATAACTATGGCTACACCTTC
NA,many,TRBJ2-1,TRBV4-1,CASSQYEARNPGDNEQFF,TGCGCCAGCAGCCAATACGAGGCGAGAAACCCCGGGGACAATGAGCAGTTCTTC
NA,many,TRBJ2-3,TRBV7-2,CASSLRFSSSTDTQYF,TGTGCCAGCAGCTTACGTTTTAGCTCGAGCACAGATACGCAGTATTTT
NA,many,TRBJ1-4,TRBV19,CASSSSEKLFF,TGTGCCAGTAGTAGCTCCGAAAAACTGTTTTTT
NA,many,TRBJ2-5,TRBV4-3,CASSQVGWEETQYF,TGCGCCAGCAGCCAAGTAGGTTGGGAAGAGACCCAGTACTTC
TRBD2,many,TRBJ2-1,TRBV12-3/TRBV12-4,CASSLPLADEQFF,TGTGCCAGCAGTTTACCCCTAGCGGATGAGCAGTTCTTC
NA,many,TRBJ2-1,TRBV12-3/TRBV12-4,CASSLGPIEGGFYNEQFF,TGTGCCAGCAGTTTAGGGCCAATTGAGGGAGGTTTTTACAATGAGCAGTTCTTC
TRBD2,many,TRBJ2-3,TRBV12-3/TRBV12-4,CASSRHLTSGGAGTQYF,TGTGCCAGCAGCCGCCACCTTACTAGCGGGGGGGCAGGTACGCAGTATTTT
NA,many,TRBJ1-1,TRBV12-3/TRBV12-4,CATTGITEAFF,TGTGCCACTACAGGGATCACTGAAGCTTTCTTT
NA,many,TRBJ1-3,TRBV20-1,CSARIPDRLGTGNTIYF,TGCAGTGCTAGGATACCTGACAGGCTAGGTACTGGAAACACCATATATTTT
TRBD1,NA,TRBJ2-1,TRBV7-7,CASSWDRDAEQFF,TGTGCTAGCAGTTGGGACAGGGACGCTGAGCAGTTCTTC
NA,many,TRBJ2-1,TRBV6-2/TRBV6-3,CASSYAGPNEQFF,TGTGCCAGCAGTTACGCAGGACCCAATGAGCAGTTCTTC
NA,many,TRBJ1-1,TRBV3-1,CASSPKLLGNTEAFF,TGTGCCAGCAGCCCGAAGCTGTTGGGGAACACTGAAGCTTTCTTT
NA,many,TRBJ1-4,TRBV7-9,CASSSPRETNEKLFF,TGTGCCAGCAGCTCCCCTCGCGAGACTAATGAAAAACTGTTTTTT
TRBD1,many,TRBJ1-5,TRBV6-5,CASSPVTGGNQPQHF,TGTGCCAGCAGTCCTGTGACAGGGGGCAATCAGCCCCAGCATTTT
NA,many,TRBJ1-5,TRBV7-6,CASSKIPGRSPQHF,TGTGCCAGCAGCAAGATCCCTGGGAGGTCGCCCCAGCATTTT
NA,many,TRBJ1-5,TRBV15,CATSSQLGHFSNQPQHF,TGTGCCACCAGCAGCCAATTGGGACACTTTAGCAATCAGCCCCAGCATTTT
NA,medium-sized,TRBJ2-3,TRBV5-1,CASSLNDNTDTQYF,TGCGCCAGCAGCTTGAATGATAACACAGATACGCAGTATTTT
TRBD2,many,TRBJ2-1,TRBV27,CASSPLAGSSYNEQFF,TGTGCCAGCAGTCCCCTAGCGGGAAGCTCCTACAATGAGCAGTTCTTC
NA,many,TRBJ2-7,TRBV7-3,CASSLNPGSRHEQYF,TGTGCCAGCAGCTTAAACCCTGGGAGCAGGCACGAGCAGTACTTC
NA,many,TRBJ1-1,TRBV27,CASWGTRGAEAFF,TGTGCCAGCTGGGGCACAAGGGGTGCTGAAGCTTTCTTT
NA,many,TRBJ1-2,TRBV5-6,CASSLAYRDGYGYTF,TGTGCCAGCAGCTTGGCCTACAGGGACGGCTATGGCTACACCTTC
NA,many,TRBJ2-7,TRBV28,CASSFGTYEQYF,TGTGCCAGCAGTTTCGGGACCTACGAGCAGTACTTC
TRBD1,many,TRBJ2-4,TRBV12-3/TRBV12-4,CASSPPAGTGKNIQYF,TGTGCCAGCAGTCCGCCAGCCGGGACAGGCAAAAACATTCAGTACTTC
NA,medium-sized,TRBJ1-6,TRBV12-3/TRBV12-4,CASTGGSALHF,TGTGCCAGCACGGGGGGATCAGCCCTCCACTTT
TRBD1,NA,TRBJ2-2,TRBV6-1,CASSEGTGRGRELFF,TGTGCCAGCAGTGAGGGGACAGGGAGGGGCAGGGAGCTGTTTTTT
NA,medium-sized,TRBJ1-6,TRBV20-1,CSARDYWVASNSPLHF,TGCAGTGCTAGAGATTATTGGGTAGCAAGTAATTCACCCCTCCACTTT
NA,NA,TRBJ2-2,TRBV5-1,CASSLGGTVNTGELFF,TGCGCCAGCAGCTTGGGCGGGACAGTCAACACCGGGGAGCTGTTTTTT
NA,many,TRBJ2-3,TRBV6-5,CASSYAPPFGLTDTQYF,TGTGCCAGCAGTTACGCCCCCCCCTTCGGTCTAACAGATACGCAGTATTTT
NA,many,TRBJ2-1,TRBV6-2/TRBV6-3,CASSYSMASVAYNEQFF,TGTGCCAGCAGTTACTCGATGGCCAGCGTGGCCTACAATGAGCAGTTCTTC
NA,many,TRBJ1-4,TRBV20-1,CSAEAGQTNEKLFF,TGCAGTGCTGAGGCCGGGCAAACTAATGAAAAACTGTTTTTT
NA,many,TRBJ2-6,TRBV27,CASSFVPGQLHSGANVLTF,TGTGCCAGCAGTTTTGTCCCGGGACAACTCCACTCTGGGGCCAACGTCCTGACTTTC
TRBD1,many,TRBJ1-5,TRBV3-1,CASSSHRGAQPQHF,TGTGCCAGCAGCTCTCACAGGGGGGCTCAGCCCCAGCATTTT
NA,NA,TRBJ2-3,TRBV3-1,CASSQTDTQYF,TGTGCCAGCAGCCAAACCGATACGCAGTATTTT
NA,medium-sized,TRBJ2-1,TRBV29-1,CSVAFIDYNEQFF,TGCAGCGTAGCCTTTATTGACTACAATGAGCAGTTCTTC
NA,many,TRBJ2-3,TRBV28,CASSLGLGRNADTQYF,TGTGCCAGCAGTTTGGGCCTCGGACGTAACGCAGATACGCAGTATTTT
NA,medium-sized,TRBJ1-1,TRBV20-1,CSVPWAPNTEAFF,TGCAGTGTTCCTTGGGCCCCGAACACTGAAGCTTTCTTT
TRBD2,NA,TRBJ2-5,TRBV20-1,CSARVRGGETQYF,TGCAGTGCTAGAGTTCGCGGGGGGGAGACCCAGTACTTC
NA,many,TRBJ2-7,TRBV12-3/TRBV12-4,CASRYSSYEQYF,TGTGCCAGCAGGTACAGCTCCTACGAGCAGTACTTC
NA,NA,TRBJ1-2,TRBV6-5,CASSRGTPGSNYGYTF,TGTGCCAGCAGTAGAGGGACTCCAGGGTCGAACTATGGCTACACCTTC
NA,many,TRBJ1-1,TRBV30,CAWEWGGGEYTEAFF,TGTGCCTGGGAGTGGGGGGGTGGCGAGTACACTGAAGCTTTCTTT
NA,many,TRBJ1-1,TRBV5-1,CASTSTGTEAFF,TGCGCCAGCACGTCAACAGGCACTGAAGCTTTCTTT